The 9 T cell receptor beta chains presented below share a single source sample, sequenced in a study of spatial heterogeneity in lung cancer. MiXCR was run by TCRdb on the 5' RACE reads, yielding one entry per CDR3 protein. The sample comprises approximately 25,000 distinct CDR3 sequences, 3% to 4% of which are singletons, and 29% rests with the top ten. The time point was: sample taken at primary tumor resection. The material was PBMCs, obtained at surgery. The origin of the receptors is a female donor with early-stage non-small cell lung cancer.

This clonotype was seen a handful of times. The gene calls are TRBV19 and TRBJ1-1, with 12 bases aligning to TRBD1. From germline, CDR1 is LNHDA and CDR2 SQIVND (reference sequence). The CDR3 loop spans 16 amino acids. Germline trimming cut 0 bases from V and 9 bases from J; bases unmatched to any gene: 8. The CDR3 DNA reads TGTGCCAGTAGTATAGATCCCCCGGGACAGGGGGCCAAAGCTTTCTTT. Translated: CASSIDPPGQGAKAFF.

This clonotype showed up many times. CDR3 in DNA: TGCAGTGCTAGAGACCCTGGACTTTACGAGCAGTACTTC. Encoded protein: CSARDPGLYEQYF. The chain joins TRBV20-1 to TRBJ2-7; D possibly corresponds to TRBD2 (5 bases). The CDR3 consists of 13 residues. Between the trimmed V and J ends, which lost 0 bases and 4 bases, there was a span of 10 bases. Germline V gene data show CDR1 as DFQATT and CDR2 as SNEGSKA (reference sequence).

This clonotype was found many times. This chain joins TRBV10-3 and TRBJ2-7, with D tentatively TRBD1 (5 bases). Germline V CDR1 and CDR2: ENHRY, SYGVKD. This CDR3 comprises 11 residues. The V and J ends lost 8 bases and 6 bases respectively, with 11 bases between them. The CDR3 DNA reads TGTGCCATCGCCAGGGCAGGCGAGCAGTACTTC. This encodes CAIARAGEQYF.

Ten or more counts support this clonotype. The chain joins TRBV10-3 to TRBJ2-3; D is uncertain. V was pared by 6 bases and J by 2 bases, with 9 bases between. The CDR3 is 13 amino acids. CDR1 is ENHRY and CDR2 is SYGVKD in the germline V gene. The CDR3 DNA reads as TGTGCCATCAGACCCGACAACACAGATACGCAGTATTTT. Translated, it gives CAIRPDNTDTQYF.

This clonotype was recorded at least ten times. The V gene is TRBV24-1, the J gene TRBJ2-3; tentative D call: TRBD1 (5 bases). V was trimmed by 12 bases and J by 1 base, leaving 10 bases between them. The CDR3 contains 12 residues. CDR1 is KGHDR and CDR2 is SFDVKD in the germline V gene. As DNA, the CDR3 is TGTGCCGCCATCAGGGGCACAGATACGCAGTATTTT. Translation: CAAIRGTDTQYF.

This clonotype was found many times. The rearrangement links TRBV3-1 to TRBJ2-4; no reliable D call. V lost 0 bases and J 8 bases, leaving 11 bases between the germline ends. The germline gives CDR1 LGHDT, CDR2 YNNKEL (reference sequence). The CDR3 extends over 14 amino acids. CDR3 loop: CASSQEGLIHIQYF. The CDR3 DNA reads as TGTGCCAGCAGCCAAGAGGGCCTAATACACATTCAGTACTTC.

CDR3 protein: CAISESGTNYGYTF. The DNA of the CDR3 is TGTGCCATCAGTGAGTCGGGTACTAACTATGGCTACACCTTC. The rearrangement joins TRBV10-3 to TRBJ1-2, with no clear D. Germline V gene sequence: CDR1 ENHRY, CDR2 SYGVKD. Trimming removed 0 bases at V and 0 bases at J, with 5 bases between. CDR3 length: 14 amino acids.

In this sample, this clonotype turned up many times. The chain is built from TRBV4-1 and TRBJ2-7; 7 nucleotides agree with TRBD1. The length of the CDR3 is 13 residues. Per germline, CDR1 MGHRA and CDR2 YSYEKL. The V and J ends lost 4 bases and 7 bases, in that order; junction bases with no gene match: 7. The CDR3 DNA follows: TGCGCCAGCAGCCCGACAGGGTCCGGGGAGCAGTACTTC. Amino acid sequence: CASSPTGSGEQYF.

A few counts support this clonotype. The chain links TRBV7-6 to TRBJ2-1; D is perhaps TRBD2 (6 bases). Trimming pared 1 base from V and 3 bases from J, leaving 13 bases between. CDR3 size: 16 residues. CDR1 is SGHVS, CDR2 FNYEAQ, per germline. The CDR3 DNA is TGTGCCAGCAGCTTAGTATCGCTAGCGAACTACAATGAGCAGTTCTTC. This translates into CASSLVSLANYNEQFF.